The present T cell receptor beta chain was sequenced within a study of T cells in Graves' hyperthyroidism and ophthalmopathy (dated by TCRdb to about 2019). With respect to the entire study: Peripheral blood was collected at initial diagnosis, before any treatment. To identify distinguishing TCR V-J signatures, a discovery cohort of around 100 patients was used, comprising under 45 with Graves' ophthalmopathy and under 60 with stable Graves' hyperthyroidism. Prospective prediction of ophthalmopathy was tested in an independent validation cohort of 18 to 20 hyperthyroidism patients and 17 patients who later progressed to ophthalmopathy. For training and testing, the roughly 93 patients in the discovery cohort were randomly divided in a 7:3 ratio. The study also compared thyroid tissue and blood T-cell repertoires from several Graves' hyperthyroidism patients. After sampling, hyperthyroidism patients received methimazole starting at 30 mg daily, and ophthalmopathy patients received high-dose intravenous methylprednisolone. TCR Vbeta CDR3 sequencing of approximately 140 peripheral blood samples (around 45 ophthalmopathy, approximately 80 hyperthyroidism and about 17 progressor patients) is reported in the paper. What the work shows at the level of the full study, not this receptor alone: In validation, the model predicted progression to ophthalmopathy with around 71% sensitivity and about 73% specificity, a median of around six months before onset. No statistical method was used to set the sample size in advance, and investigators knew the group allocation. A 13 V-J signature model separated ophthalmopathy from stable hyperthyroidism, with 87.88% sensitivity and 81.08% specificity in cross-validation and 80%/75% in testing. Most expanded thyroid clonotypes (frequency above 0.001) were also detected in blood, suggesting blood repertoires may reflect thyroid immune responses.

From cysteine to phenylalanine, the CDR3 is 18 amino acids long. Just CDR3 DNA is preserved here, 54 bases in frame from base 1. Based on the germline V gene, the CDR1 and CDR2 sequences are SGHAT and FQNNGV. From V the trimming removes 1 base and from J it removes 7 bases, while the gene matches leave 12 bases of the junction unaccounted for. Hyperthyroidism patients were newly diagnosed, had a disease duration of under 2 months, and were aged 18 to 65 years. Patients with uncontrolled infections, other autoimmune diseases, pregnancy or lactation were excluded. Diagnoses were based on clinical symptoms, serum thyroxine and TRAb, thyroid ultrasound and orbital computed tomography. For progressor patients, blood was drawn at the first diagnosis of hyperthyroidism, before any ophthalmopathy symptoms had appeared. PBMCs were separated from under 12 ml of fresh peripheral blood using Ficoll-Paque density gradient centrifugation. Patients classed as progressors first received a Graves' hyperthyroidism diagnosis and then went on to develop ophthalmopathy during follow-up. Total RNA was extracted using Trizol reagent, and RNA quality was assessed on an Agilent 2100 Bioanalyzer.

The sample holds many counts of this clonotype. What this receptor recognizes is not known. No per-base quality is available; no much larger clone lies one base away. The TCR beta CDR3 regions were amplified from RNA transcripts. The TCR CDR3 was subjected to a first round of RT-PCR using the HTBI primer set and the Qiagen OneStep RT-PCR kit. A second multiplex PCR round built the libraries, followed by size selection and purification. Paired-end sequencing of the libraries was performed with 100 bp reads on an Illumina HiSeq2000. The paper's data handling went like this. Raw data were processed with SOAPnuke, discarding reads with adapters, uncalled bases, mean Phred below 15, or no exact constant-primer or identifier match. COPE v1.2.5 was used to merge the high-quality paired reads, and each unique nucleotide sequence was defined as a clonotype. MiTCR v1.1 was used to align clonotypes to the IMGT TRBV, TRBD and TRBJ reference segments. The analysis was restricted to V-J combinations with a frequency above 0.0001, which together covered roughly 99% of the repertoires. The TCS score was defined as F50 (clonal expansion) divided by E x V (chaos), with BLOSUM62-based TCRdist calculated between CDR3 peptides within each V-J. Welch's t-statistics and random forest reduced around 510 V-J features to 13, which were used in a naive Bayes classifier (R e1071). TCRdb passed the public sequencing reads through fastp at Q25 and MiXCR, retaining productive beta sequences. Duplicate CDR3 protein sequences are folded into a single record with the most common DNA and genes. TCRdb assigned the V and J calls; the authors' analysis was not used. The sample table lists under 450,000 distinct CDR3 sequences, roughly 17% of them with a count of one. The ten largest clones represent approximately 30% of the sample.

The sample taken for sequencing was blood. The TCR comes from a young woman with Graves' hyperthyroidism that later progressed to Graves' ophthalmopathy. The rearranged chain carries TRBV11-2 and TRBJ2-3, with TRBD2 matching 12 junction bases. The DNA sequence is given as TGTGCCAGCAGCTTAGCCACCGCTAGCGGGAGGGCCAGGAATACGCAGTATTTT. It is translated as CASSLATASGRARNTQYF. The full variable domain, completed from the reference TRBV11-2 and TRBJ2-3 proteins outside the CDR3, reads EAGVAQSPRYKIIEKRQSVAFWCNPISGHATLYWYQQILGQGPKLLIQFQNNGVVDDSQLPKDRFSAERLKGVDSTLKIQPAKLEDSAVYLCASSLATASGRARNTQYFGPGTRLTVL.